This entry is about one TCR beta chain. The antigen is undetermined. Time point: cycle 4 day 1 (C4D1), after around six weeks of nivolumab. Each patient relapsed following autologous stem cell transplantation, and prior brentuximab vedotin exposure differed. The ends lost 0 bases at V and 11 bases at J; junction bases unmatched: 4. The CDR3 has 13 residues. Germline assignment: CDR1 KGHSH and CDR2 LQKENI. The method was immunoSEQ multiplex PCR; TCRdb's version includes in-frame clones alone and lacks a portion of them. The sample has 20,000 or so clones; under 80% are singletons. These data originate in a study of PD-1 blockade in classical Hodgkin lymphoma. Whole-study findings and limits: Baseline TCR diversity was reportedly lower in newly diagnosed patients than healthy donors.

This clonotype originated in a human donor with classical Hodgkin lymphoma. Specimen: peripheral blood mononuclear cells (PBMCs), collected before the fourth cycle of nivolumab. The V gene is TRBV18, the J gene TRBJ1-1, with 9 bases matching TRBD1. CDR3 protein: CASSPPGQGRAFF. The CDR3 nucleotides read TGTGCCAGCTCACCACCGGGACAGGGTCGGGCTTTCTTT. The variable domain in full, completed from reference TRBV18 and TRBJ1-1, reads NAGVMQNPRHLVRRRGQEARLRCSPMKGHSHVYWYRQLPEEGLKFMVYLQKENIIDESGMPKERFSAEFPKEGPSILRIQQVVRGDSAAYFCASSPPGQGRAFFGQGTRLTVV.